Below are 14 T cell receptor beta chains sequenced from a single sample in a study of blood T cells in healthy people across ages. Sample-barcoded 5' priming and a J-beta primer mix drove a second PCR of roughly 7 to 11 cycles. TCRdb itself ran the 5' RACE reads through MiXCR, one entry per CDR3 protein. Of approximately 810,000 distinct CDR3 sequences in the sample, about 30% were seen once. The sample consisted of blood. Receptors were obtained from a woman older than 75 in good health.

This clonotype was picked up many times. The chain links TRBV27 to TRBJ2-6, with D perhaps matching TRBD1 (6 bases). The CDR3 runs 16 residues. Germline assignment: CDR1 MNHEY and CDR2 SMNVEV (reference sequence). The ends were cut back, 5 bases at V and 4 bases at J, with 15 bases in the middle. Here the CDR3 reads CASSPYRVTGANVLTF. CDR3 nucleotide sequence: TGTGCCAGCAGTCCGTACAGGGTTACCGGGGCCAACGTCCTGACTTTC.

This clonotype was recorded many times. V and J are TRBV4-3 and TRBJ1-2; D uncertain. With 0 bases removed from V and 8 bases from J, the gap between germline ends came to 10 bases. Germline CDR1 LGHNA, CDR2 YSLEER. The CDR3 extends over 13 amino acids. CDR3 loop: CASSQDAGSGYTF. CDR3 coding DNA: TGCGCCAGCAGCCAAGATGCGGGCTCCGGCTACACCTTC.

This clonotype was picked up many times. The chain links TRBV20-1 to TRBJ1-2; D possibly corresponds to TRBD1 (5 bases). The germline V gene encodes CDR1 DFQATT and CDR2 SNEGSKA (reference sequence). The CDR3 loop spans 15 amino acids. The ends were cut back, 0 bases at V and 0 bases at J, with 11 bases in the middle. CDR3 amino acids: CSARDVGGANYGYTF. The CDR3 nucleotides read TGCAGTGCTAGAGATGTTGGAGGGGCTAACTATGGCTACACCTTC.

This clonotype came up a few times. This sequence joins TRBV18 and TRBJ2-4; D is tentatively TRBD1 or TRBD2 (6 bases each). Looked up from germline, CDR1 is KGHSH and CDR2 is LQKENI. Trimming took off 3 bases at V and 8 bases at J, with 17 bases between the two ends. The CDR3 consists of 15 residues. The CDR3 reads CASSPLGGWKDIQYF. CDR3 coding DNA: TGTGCCAGCTCACCTTTGGGGGGCTGGAAAGACATTCAGTACTTC.

The CDR3 here is CASRVSGGYEQYF. DNA for the CDR3: TGTGCCAGCAGGGTATCGGGCGGCTACGAGCAGTACTTC. The chain couples TRBV27 to TRBJ2-7; no definite D call. The germline gives CDR1 MNHEY, CDR2 SMNVEV (reference sequence). V was pared by 6 bases and J by 3 bases, with 12 bases between. The CDR3 loop spans 13 amino acids.

As regards this clonotype: A much larger clone sits a single nucleotide away, making a read error possible. The chain couples TRBV12-5 to TRBJ2-5; no definite D call. V was trimmed by 4 bases and J by 3 bases, leaving 12 bases between them. There are 14 residues in the CDR3. Germline CDR1 reads LGHNT; CDR2 reads FRNRAP. The CDR3 reads CASGWGTAKETQYF. CDR3 DNA: TGTGCTAGTGGTTGGGGTACGGCGAAAGAGACCCAGTACTTC. The full variable domain, its missing parts supplied by reference TRBV12-5 and TRBJ2-5, is DARVTQTPRHKVTEMGQEVTMRCQPILGHNTVFWYRQTMMQGLELLAYFRNRAPLDDSGMPKDRFSAEMPDATLATLKIQPSEPRDSAVYFCASGWGTAKETQYFGPGTRLLVL.

Ten or more counts support this clonotype. The chain carries TRBV4-1 and TRBJ2-1; 7 nucleotides match TRBD1. V lost 1 base to trimming and J lost 8 bases; unmatched junction nucleotides: 8. This CDR3 contains 15 residues. Germline V gene sequence: CDR1 MGHRA, CDR2 YSYEKL. CDR3 sequence: CASSQGQGTVYEQFF. The DNA for the CDR3 is TGCGCCAGCAGCCAAGGACAGGGTACGGTTTATGAGCAGTTCTTC.

This clonotype came up many times. The chain couples TRBV5-1 to TRBJ1-1, with TRBD1 as a possible D gene (6 bases). Germline V gene data show CDR1 as SGHRS and CDR2 as YFSETQ. The ends were cut back, 0 bases at V and 0 bases at J, with 15 bases in the middle. The CDR3 has 17 amino acids. DNA for the CDR3: TGCGCCAGCAGCTTGGTTCGACAGGCGGTCATGAACACTGAAGCTTTCTTT. It encodes CASSLVRQAVMNTEAFF.

This clonotype was detected many times. This chain joins TRBV18 and TRBJ2-3; TRBD1 matches at 7 bases. This CDR3 has 18 residues. V dropped 2 bases and J dropped 1; count of bases not matched to a gene: 12. Germline CDR1 and CDR2: KGHSH and LQKENI. CDR3: CASSPSDRFWVGTDTQYF. In nucleotides, the CDR3 is TGTGCCAGCTCACCATCGGACAGGTTTTGGGTCGGCACAGATACGCAGTATTTT.

The table lists this clonotype with many counts. The V call is TRBV4-2, the J call TRBJ2-1, with TRBD1 identical over 9 bases. V shed 2 bases, J shed 10 bases, and the junction held 6 bases outside the gene matches. The germline CDR1 and CDR2 sequences are LGHNA and YNFKEQ. This CDR3 has 14 residues. The CDR3 DNA is TGTGCCAGCAGCCAAACGGACAGGGGCGACGAGCAGTTCTTC. It codes for CASSQTDRGDEQFF.

This clonotype was counted between two and nine times. The chain carries TRBV20-1 and TRBJ1-1; D gene unclear. Germline values: CDR1 DFQATT, CDR2 SNEGSKA (reference sequence). This CDR3 has 13 amino acids. V shed 4 bases and J shed 0 bases, with 9 bases lying between them. The chain's CDR3 is CSAKDTLNTEAFF. For the CDR3, the DNA is TGCAGTGCTAAAGACACTTTGAACACTGAAGCTTTCTTT.

In this sample, this clonotype turned up many times. This chain connects TRBV4-1 to TRBJ2-5; 8 bases are a match to TRBD2. CDR1 and CDR2 (germline): MGHRA, YSYEKL. J was trimmed by 5 bases and V by 1 base; bases with no gene match: 6. The CDR3 covers 15 residues. CDR3 sequence: CASSQASGLEETQYF. For the CDR3, the DNA is TGCGCCAGCAGCCAAGCCTCGGGACTAGAGGAGACCCAGTACTTC.

In this sample, this clonotype turned up many times. J is TRBJ2-1 and V is TRBV10-2, with 9 bases lining up with TRBD2. After removal of 8 bases from V and 9 bases from J, the junction contained 8 bases not matched to a gene. The CDR3 length is 13 residues. Germline CDR1 is WSHSY and CDR2 is SAAADI. The CDR3 here is CASGGTSIGEQFF. In DNA, the CDR3 is TGCGCCAGCGGCGGGACTAGCATTGGTGAGCAGTTCTTC.

The CDR3 sequence: CASSQEGLAGKNEQYF. CDR3 coding DNA: TGTGCCAGCAGCCAAGAGGGGCTAGCGGGTAAGAATGAGCAGTACTTC. The V and J genes are TRBV4-2 and TRBJ2-7; 8 bases map to TRBD2. Germline CDR1 and CDR2: LGHNA and YNFKEQ. Trimming removed 0 bases from V and 7 bases from J; junction bases left unmatched: 11. The CDR3 covers 16 residues.